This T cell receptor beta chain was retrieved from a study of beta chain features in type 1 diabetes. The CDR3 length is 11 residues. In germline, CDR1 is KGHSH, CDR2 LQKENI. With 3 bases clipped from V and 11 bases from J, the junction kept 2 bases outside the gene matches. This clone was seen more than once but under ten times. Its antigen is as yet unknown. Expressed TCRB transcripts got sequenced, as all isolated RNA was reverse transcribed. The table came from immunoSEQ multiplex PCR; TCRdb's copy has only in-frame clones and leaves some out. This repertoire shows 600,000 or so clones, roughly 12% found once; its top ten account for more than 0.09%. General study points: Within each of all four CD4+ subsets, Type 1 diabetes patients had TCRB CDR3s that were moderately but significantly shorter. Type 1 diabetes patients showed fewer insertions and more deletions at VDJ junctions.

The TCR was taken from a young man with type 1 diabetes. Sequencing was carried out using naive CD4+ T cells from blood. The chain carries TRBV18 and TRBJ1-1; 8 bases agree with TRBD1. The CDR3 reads CASSPGQGAFF. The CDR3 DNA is TGTGCCAGCTCACCCGGACAGGGCGCTTTCTTT.